This T cell receptor (beta chain) comes out of a study of blood T cell repertoires in COVID-19 (dated by TCRdb to the early 2020s). Regarding the study in general: Collaborator samples came from the United States, Italy and Spain and covered acute and convalescent phases of COVID-19. The prospective study material was composed of cDNA or gDNA derived from T cells, B-cell-depleted T cells, or PBMCs. Subjects who had been exposed to COVID-19, were actively infected with it, or had recovered from it provided the deeply sampled blood TCRbeta repertoires that made up the dataset. The repertoires were released in a freely available public database meant as a resource for research on the immune response to SARS-CoV-2. Samples were obtained from the ongoing ImmuneRACE study (first 160 participants) and from over a thousand subjects provided by 6 global collaborators. A de-identified subject ID, COVID-19 status, age in years and sex were almost always included in the sample metadata. Where available, HLA class I and class II types were taken from metadata supplied by the sample provider and were not determined by assay-based typing. What the authors observed across the whole study: How much clinical and demographic metadata was included differed by source and by participant, and the metadata was provided uncurated.

As for this clone: What antigen it recognizes has not been identified. Per-base quality was not reported, and no clone a single base away is much larger than it.

Each collaborating institution followed its own protocols to collect whole blood in K2EDTA tubes. For TCRbeta analysis, collaborators shipped samples in one of three forms: frozen whole blood, isolated PBMCs, or DNA extracted from either of those sample types. TCRbeta CDR3 regions were amplified from genomic DNA using the immunoSEQ Assay, a bias-controlled multiplex PCR. Regarding the original processing steps: The number of nucleated cells in each sample was estimated by amplification of reference gene primers within the assay. To quantify the absolute abundance of each unique TCRbeta CDR3 rearrangement, sequence reads were collapsed and filtered. For each sample, productive Simpson clonality was calculated as the square root of Simpson's diversity index over productive rearrangements. Not all clones reach the TCRdb copy of this immuneACCESS table, which keeps in-frame sequences only. Checked studies attribute under half of the gap to unresolved V genes and leave the rest unexplained. Clone size and V and J calls were adopted from that table, with D and trimming inferred from the DNA. The sample table records about 100,000 clones; approximately 88% of these occur just once. Clones ranked in the top ten supply approximately 4.4% of the sample.

From the cysteine through the phenylalanine, the CDR3 covers 16 amino acids. Just the 48-base CDR3 DNA is kept, in frame starting at base 1. The germline V gene sets CDR1 to SGDLS and CDR2 to YYNGEE. Trimming at the junction amounts to 3 bases on V and 1 base on J, and the germline ends lie 16 bases apart. This receptor was taken from a human donor in a cohort sampled during active COVID-19. The chain is assembled from TRBV9 and TRBJ1-2; matching of 5 bases hints at TRBD1 as the D gene. The material sequenced was peripheral blood. The CDR3 region: CASSAAGRGVNYGYTF. The nucleotides read TGTGCCAGCAGCGCCGCGGGAAGAGGGGTTAACTATGGCTACACCTTC.